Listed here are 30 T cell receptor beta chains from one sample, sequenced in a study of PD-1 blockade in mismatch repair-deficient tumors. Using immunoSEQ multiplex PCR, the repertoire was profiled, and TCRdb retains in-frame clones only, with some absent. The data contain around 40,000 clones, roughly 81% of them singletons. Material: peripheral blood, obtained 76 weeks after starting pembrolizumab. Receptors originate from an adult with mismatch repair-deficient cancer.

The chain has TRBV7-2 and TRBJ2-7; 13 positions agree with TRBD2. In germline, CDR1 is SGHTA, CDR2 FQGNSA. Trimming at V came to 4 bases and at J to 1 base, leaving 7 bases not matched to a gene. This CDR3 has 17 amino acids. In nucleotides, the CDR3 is TGTGCCAGCAGCTCCCTGACTAGCGGGAGGTGGTCCTACGAGCAGTACTTC. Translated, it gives CASSSLTSGRWSYEQYF.

CDR3 nucleotides: TGCACCAGCAGCCAAGATTGGCGGGACCTCTACGAGCAGTACTTC. Translating it yields CTSSQDWRDLYEQYF. The chain recombines TRBV1 with TRBJ2-7; the D call TRBD2 from the table was never checked on the DNA. TRBV1 is given as a pseudogene. This CDR3 has 15 amino acids.

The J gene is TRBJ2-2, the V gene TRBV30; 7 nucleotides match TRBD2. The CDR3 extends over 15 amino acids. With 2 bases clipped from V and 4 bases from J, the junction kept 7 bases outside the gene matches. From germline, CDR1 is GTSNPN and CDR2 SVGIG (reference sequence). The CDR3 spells CAWSSRGSITGELFF. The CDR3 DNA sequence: TGTGCCTGGAGTTCGCGGGGGAGTATCACCGGGGAGCTGTTTTTT.

This CDR3 is CAWRKSQLQETQYF. As DNA, the CDR3 is TGTGCCTGGAGGAAAAGCCAGCTCCAAGAGACCCAGTACTTC. The genes are TRBV30 and TRBJ2-5; D ambiguous. The germline V gene has CDR1 GTSNPN and CDR2 SVGIG (reference sequence). The CDR3 is 14 amino acids. The germline V and J ends were trimmed by 3 bases and 1 base, with 12 bases remaining between them.

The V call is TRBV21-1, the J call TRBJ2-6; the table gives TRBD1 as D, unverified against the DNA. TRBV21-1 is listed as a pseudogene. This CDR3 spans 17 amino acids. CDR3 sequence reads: CASAFTGGASGANVLTF. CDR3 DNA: TGTGCCAGCGCCTTTACAGGGGGGGCTTCTGGGGCCAACGTCCTGACTTTC.

The CDR3: CASRGTGEVTEAFF. The CDR3 nucleotides are TGTGCCAGTAGGGGGACAGGGGAGGTCACTGAAGCTTTCTTT. The chain combines TRBV19 with TRBJ1-1, with TRBD1 identical over 10 bases. The CDR3 is made up of 14 amino acids. The V and J ends lost 6 bases and 4 bases, in that order; junction bases with no gene match: 5. The germline CDR1 and CDR2 sequences are LNHDA and SQIVND (reference sequence).

CDR3: CASSLRAQLGTKNIQYF. CDR3 bases: TGTGCCAGCAGCTTACGGGCCCAGCTGGGAACCAAAAACATTCAGTACTTC. V gene TRBV7-2 combines with J gene TRBJ2-4; D gene ambiguous. This CDR3 comprises 17 residues. Looked up from germline, CDR1 is SGHTA and CDR2 is FQGNSA. Trimming took 2 bases from V and 2 from J, leaving 16 bases between them.

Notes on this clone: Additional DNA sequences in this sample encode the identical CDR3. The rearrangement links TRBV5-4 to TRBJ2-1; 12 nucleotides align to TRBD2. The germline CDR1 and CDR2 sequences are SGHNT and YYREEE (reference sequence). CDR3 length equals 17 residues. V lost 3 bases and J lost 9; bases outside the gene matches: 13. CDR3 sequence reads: CASSSASGRGLRGEQFF. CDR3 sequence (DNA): TGTGCCAGCAGCTCGGCTAGCGGGAGGGGATTGAGGGGTGAGCAGTTCTTC.

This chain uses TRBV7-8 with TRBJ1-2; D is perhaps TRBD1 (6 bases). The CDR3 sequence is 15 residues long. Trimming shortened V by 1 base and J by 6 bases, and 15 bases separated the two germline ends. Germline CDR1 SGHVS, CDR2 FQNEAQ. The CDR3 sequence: CASSLGPGGWDGYTF. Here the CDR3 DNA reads TGTGCCAGCAGCTTAGGTCCCGGGGGCTGGGATGGCTACACCTTC.

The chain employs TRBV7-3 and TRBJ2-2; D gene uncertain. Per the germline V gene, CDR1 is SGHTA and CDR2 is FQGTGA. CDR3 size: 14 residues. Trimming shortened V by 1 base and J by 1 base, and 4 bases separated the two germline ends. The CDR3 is CASSLNMNTGELFF. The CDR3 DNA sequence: TGTGCCAGCAGCTTAAACATGAACACCGGGGAGCTGTTTTTT.

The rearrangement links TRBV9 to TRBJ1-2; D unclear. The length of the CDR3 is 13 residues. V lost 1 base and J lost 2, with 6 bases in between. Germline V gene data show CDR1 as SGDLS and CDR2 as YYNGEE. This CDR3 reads CASSVLQNYGYTF. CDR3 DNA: TGTGCCAGCAGCGTATTACAGAACTATGGCTACACCTTC. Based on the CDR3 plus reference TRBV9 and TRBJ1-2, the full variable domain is DSGVTQTPKHLITATGQRVTLRCSPRSGDLSVYWYQQSLDQGLQFLIQYYNGEERAKGNILERFSAQQFPDLHSELNLSSLELGDSALYFCASSVLQNYGYTFGSGTRLTVV.

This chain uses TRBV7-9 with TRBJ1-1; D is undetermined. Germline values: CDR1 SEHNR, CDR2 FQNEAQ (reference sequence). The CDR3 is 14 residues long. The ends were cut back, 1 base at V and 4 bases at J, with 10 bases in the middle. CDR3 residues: CASSLEGIGTEAFF. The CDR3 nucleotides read TGTGCCAGCAGCTTAGAAGGGATCGGCACTGAAGCTTTCTTT. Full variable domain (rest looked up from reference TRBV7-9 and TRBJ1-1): DTGVSQNPRHKITKRGQNVTFRCDPISEHNRLYWYRQTLGQGPEFLTYFQNEAQLEKSRLLSDRFSAERPKGSFSTLEIQRTEQGDSAMYLCASSLEGIGTEAFFGQGTRLTVV.

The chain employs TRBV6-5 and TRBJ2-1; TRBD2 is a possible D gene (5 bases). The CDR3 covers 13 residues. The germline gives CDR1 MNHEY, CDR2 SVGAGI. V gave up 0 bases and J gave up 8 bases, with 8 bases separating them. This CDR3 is CASSYSRRHEQFF. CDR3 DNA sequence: TGTGCCAGCAGTTACTCGAGGAGGCATGAGCAGTTCTTC.

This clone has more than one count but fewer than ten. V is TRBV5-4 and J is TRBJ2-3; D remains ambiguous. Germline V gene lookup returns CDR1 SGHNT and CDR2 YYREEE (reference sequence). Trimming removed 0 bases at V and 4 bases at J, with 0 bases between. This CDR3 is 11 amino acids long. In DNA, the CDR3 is TGTGCCAGCAGCTTGGCAGATACGCAGTATTTT. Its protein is CASSLADTQYF.

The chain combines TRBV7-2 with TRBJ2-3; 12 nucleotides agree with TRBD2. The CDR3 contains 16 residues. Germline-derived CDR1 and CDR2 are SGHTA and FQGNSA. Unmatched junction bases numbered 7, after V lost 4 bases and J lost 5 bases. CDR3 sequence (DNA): TGTGCCAGCAGCTCGCGACTAGCGGGAGTACAAGATACGCAGTATTTT. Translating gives CASSSRLAGVQDTQYF.

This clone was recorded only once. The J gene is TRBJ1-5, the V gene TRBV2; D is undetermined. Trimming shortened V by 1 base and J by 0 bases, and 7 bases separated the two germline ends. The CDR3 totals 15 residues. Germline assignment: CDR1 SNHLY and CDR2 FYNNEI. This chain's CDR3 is CASSEGLASNQPQHF. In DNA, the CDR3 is TGTGCCAGCAGTGAAGGGTTAGCTAGCAATCAGCCCCAGCATTTT.

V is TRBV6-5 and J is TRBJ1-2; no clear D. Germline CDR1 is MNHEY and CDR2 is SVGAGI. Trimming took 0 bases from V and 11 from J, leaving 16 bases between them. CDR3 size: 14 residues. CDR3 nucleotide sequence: TGTGCCAGCAGTTACTCGGCAGCTCAATCACCTTACACCTTC. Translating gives CASSYSAAQSPYTF.

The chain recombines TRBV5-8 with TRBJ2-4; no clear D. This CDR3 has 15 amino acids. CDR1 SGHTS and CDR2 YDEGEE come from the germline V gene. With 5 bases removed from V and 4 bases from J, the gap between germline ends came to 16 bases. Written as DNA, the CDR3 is TGTGCCAGCAGACCCCGACTGGAAGGGAAAAACATTCAGTACTTC. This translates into CASRPRLEGKNIQYF.

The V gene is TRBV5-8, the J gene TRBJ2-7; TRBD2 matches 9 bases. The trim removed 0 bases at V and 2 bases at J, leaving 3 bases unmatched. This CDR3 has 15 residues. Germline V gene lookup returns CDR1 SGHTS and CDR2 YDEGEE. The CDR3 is CASSLAASGTYEQYF. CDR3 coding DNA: TGTGCCAGCAGCTTGGCTGCTAGCGGGACCTACGAGCAGTACTTC.

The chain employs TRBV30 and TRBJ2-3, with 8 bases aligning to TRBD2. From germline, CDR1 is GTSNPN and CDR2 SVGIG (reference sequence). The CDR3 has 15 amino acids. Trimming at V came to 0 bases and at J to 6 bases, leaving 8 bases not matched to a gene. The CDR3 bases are TGTGCCTGGAGTGTCCTTGCGGGAGGACTGGATACGCAGTATTTT. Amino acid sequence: CAWSVLAGGLDTQYF.

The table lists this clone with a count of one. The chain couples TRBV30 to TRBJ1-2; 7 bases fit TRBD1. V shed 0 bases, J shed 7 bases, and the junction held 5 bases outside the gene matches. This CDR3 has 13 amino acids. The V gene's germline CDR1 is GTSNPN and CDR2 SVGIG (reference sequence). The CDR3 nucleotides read TGTGCCTGGAGTGTAGGACAGGCGGGTGGCTACACCTTC. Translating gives CAWSVGQAGGYTF.

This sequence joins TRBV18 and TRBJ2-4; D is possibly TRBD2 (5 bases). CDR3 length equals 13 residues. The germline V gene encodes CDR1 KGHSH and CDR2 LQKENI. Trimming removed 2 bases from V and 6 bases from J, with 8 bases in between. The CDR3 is CASSPTEGNIQYF. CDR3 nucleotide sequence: TGTGCCAGCTCACCAACAGAGGGAAACATTCAGTACTTC.

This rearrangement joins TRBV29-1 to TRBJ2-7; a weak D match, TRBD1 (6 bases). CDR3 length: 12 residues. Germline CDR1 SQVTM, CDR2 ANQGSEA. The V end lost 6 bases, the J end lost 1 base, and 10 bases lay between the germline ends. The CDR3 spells CSVRTGSYEQYF. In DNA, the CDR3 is TGCAGCGTGCGTACAGGGTCCTACGAGCAGTACTTC.

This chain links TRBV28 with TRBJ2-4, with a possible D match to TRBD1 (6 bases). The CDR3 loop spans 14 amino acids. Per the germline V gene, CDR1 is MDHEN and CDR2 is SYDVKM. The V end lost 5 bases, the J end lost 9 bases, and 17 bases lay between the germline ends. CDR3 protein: CASSVRTVGAIQYF. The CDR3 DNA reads TGTGCCAGCAGTGTAAGGACAGTCGGGGCCATTCAGTACTTC.

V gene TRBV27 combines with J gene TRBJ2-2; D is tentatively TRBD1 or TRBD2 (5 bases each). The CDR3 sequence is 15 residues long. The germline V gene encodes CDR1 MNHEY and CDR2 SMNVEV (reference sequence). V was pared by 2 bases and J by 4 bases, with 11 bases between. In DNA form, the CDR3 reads TGTGCCAGCAGTTTAGGGGGAGTCGGCACCGGGGAGCTGTTTTTT. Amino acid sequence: CASSLGGVGTGELFF.

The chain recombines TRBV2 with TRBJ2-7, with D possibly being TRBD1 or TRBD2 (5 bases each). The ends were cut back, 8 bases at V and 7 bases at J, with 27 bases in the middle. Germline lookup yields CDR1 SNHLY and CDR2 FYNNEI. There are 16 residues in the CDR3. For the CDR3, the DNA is TGTGCCAGCGATCTGGGCGTCCGGGACGGGTTCGGTGAGCAGTACTTC. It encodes CASDLGVRDGFGEQYF.

The CDR3 spells CASSWGTGVGNEQFF. Here the CDR3 DNA reads TGTGCCAGCAGCTGGGGGACAGGGGTTGGTAATGAGCAGTTCTTC. V is TRBV9 and J is TRBJ2-1; 10 nucleotides align to TRBD1. The germline V gene has CDR1 SGDLS and CDR2 YYNGEE. With 4 bases clipped from V and 7 bases from J, the junction kept 8 bases outside the gene matches. There are 15 residues in the CDR3.

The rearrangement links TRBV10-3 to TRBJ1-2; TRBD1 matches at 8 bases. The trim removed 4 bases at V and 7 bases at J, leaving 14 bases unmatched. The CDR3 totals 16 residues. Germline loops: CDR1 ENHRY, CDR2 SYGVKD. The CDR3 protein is CAISGFGQGGPSGYTF. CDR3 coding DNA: TGTGCCATCAGTGGATTTGGACAGGGAGGGCCTAGTGGCTACACCTTC.

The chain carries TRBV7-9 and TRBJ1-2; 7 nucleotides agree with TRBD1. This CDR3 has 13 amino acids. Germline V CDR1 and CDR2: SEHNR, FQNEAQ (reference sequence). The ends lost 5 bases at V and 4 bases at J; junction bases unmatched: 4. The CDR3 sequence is CASSTGTVYGYTF. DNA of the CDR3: TGTGCCAGCAGCACCGGGACAGTCTATGGCTACACCTTC.

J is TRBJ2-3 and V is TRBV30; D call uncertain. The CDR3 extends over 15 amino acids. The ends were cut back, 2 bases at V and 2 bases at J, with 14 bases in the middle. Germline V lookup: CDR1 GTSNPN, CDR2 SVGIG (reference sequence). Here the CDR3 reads CAWSRPGSLTDTQYF. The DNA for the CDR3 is TGTGCCTGGAGTAGACCGGGTTCCCTCACAGATACGCAGTATTTT.